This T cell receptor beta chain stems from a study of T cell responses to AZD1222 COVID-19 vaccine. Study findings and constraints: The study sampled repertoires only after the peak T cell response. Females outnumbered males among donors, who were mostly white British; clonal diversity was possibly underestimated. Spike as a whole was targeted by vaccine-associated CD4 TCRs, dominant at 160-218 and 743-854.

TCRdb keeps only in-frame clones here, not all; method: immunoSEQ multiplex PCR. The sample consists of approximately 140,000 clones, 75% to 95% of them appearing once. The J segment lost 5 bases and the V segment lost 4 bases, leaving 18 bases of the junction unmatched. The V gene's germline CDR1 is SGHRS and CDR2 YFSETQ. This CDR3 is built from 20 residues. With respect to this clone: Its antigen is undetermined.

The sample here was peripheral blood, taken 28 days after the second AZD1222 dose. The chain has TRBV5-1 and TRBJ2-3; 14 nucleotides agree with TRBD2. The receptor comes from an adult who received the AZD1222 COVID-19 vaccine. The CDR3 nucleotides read TGCGCCAGCAGCGTCCGTCCTCGGGGACTAGCGGGAGTAGGTGGAGATACGCAGTATTTT. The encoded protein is CASSVRPRGLAGVGGDTQYF.